The entry below describes one TCR beta chain. Its binding antigen is unknown. Base qualities are not recorded, but no much larger clone differs from it by a single base. These data originate in a study of cytomegalovirus exposure and HLA in healthy donors (dated by TCRdb to the late 2010s). Context from the whole study: A later analysis indicated that the 120 or so validation repertoires were generated on the platform also employed for the approximately 690 repertoires of the first cohort. The study was designed to test whether signatures of past pathogen exposure could be identified by cataloging public T cell receptors. To predict cytomegalovirus infection status, the study combined high-throughput TCR immunosequencing, statistical association of individual TCRs with disease status, and machine learning. A separate validation cohort of about 110 different subjects was used in addition to the roughly 670-subject first cohort.

Library preparation used the immunoSEQ multiplex PCR assay. Per the original workflow: A statistical classification framework was built to diagnose cytomegalovirus status from the catalog of TCR beta chain sequences. TCRdb took over this immuneACCESS table, retaining in-frame rearrangements with V and J assigned. Such tables are incomplete; in checked studies, under half of the missing clones stem from an unresolved V gene, and the remainder is unexplained. V and J calls and clone size are those listed in that table; D and trimming were worked out from the DNA. The sample yields tens of thousands of clones; 89% were counted once. Jointly, the top ten make up around 14% of the sample. The donors were included in the validation cohort of some 110 subjects, a group kept apart from the roughly 610-subject first cohort. The CDR3, cysteine through phenylalanine, is 14 amino acids long. Only the CDR3 part of the read is kept: 42 bases, read in frame from the first base. The germline V gene (reference sequence) sets CDR1 to MNHNY and CDR2 to SVGAGI. V drops 0 bases and J drops 5 bases, leaving 10 bases in between.

The research as a whole found: The authors suggested that the approach could potentially be generalized to other disease states and immunological phenotypes. A later analysis had no HLA typing for the validation cohort, so co-occurrence there was scored across all 110 or so repertoires. Across donors, most TCR sequences were observed very rarely, whereas some public TCRs were present in many individuals. The classifier was reported to diagnose cytomegalovirus status with high specificity and sensitivity in both the original and validation cohorts. A few of the identified cytomegalovirus-associated TCR beta chains were confirmed in vitro to be specific for cytomegalovirus antigens. In the study, around 150 TCR beta chains were listed as associated with cytomegalovirus. In a later analysis, TCRs clustered in the first cohort were found to also tend to co-occur in the roughly 130 validation repertoires, with approximately 94% of cluster scores above 0.

Source material: PBMCs. This receptor was taken from a woman aged 18 to 35 in good health and CMV-seronegative. The chain uses TRBV6-6 and TRBJ1-1; a tentative D match to TRBD1 spans 5 bases. This receptor carries the CDR3 CASSYSGGGTEAFF. The sequence in DNA is TGTGCCAGCAGTTACTCGGGGGGGGGAACTGAAGCTTTCTTT.